The 26 T cell receptor beta chains given below trace back to one sample, sequenced in a study of post-analysis software for immune sequencing data. Study-level findings and limits: There were a few TRBV segments more frequent in patients than controls, and TRBV5-6, TRBV5-1 and TRBV20-1 were among them.

Each TCR beta cDNA library carried unique molecular identifiers. From the PCR reads, TCRdb called clonotypes with MiXCR, one entry per CDR3 protein. The sample lists hundreds of thousands of distinct CDR3 sequences, 25% to 30% seen once, with around 0.55% in the top ten. Their antigens remain unidentified. Sequenced: blood. The receptor source for this set is a girl between 10 and 17 years old with multiple sclerosis.

This clonotype was seen only a few times. This chain uses TRBV5-1 with TRBJ2-1, with no clear D. Germline assignment: CDR1 SGHRS and CDR2 YFSETQ. V was pared by 4 bases and J by 7 bases, with 15 bases between. This CDR3 region has 14 residues. The CDR3 spells CASSPSDGRNEQFF. CDR3 bases: TGCGCCAGCAGCCCTAGTGATGGTCGGAATGAGCAGTTCTTC.

About this clonotype: Just one base apart from a much larger clone, this may be a read error. V usage is TRBV20-1 and J usage is TRBJ2-5; a weak D match, TRBD1 (5 bases). V dropped 3 bases and J dropped 3 bases, with 8 bases sitting between them. The CDR3 covers 12 residues. From germline, CDR1 is DFQATT and CDR2 SNEGSKA (reference sequence). CDR3 nucleotides: TGCAGTGCTAGGGCACAGGAAGAGACCCAGTACTTC. The encoded protein is CSARAQEETQYF.

About this clonotype: A much larger clone lies a single base off, so this may be a read error. The V call is TRBV20-1, the J call TRBJ2-3; the D is unclear. Germline V lookup: CDR1 DFQATT, CDR2 SNEGSKA (reference sequence). The V gene lost 2 bases and the J gene lost 1 base, with 4 bases spanning the gap. This CDR3 contains 12 residues. CDR3 coding DNA: TGCAGTGCTAGAAAGGGCACAGATACGCAGTATTTT. It yields the protein CSARKGTDTQYF.

This clonotype has only a few counts. This chain joins TRBV10-3 and TRBJ2-5; D gene uncertain. In germline, CDR1 is ENHRY, CDR2 SYGVKD. The CDR3 is 13 residues long. Trimming left V 4 bases short and J 5 bases short, with 11 bases between. The CDR3 nucleotides are TGTGCCATCAGTGGAGGCAGGCAGGAGACCCAGTACTTC. Amino acids: CAISGGRQETQYF.

This clonotype turned up a few times. V and J are TRBV6-6 and TRBJ2-7; TRBD2 matches at 9 bases. Losses at the gene ends were 11 bases for V and 4 bases for J; bases not matched to a gene: 6. CDR3 length equals 12 residues. Germline V gene sequence: CDR1 MNHNY, CDR2 SVGAGI (reference sequence). The CDR3: CACSGSGYEQYF. The CDR3 bases are TGTGCCTGTAGCGGGAGCGGATACGAGCAGTACTTC.

The genes are TRBV10-3 and TRBJ1-5; D gene uncertain. CDR1 is ENHRY and CDR2 is SYGVKD in the germline V gene. The CDR3 totals 14 residues. Trimming pared 3 bases from V and 2 bases from J, leaving 8 bases between. This chain's CDR3 is CAISDRPGNQPQHF. The CDR3 bases are TGTGCCATCAGTGACAGACCGGGCAATCAGCCCCAGCATTTT.

The genes are TRBV4-1 and TRBJ2-1, with 10 bases lining up with TRBD2. In germline, CDR1 is MGHRA, CDR2 YSYEKL. Trimming took 0 bases from V and 7 from J; bases not matched to a gene: 6. CDR3 length: 16 amino acids. The CDR3 nucleotides read TGCGCCAGCAGCCAAGATCCCGGGACTAGCGTAAATGAGCAGTTCTTC. This gives the protein CASSQDPGTSVNEQFF.

In this sample, this clonotype turned up a few times. The chain uses TRBV20-1 and TRBJ1-2; D not certain. Trimming removed 5 bases from V and 8 bases from J, with 9 bases in between. This CDR3 has 10 amino acids. The germline V gene has CDR1 DFQATT and CDR2 SNEGSKA (reference sequence). The CDR3 loop reads CSAETRGYTF. The CDR3 DNA follows: TGCAGTGCTGAGACACGCGGCTACACCTTC.

This clonotype was seen a handful of times. The chain is built from TRBV5-1 and TRBJ1-2; TRBD1 aligns across 7 bases. Trimming removed 4 bases from V and 0 bases from J; junction bases left unmatched: 3. Germline V gene data show CDR1 as SGHRS and CDR2 as YFSETQ. The CDR3 has 14 residues. The CDR3 sequence is CASSDGTANYGYTF. The CDR3 DNA sequence: TGCGCCAGCAGCGACGGGACAGCTAACTATGGCTACACCTTC.

The chain is built from TRBV5-1 and TRBJ2-5; 10 bases match TRBD2. CDR1 SGHRS and CDR2 YFSETQ come from the germline V gene. There are 14 residues in the CDR3. V trimming: 6 bases; J trimming: 1 base; junction bases outside the gene matches: 3. This CDR3 is CASKASGGQETQYF. CDR3 nucleotides: TGCGCCAGCAAGGCTAGCGGGGGCCAAGAGACCCAGTACTTC.

J is TRBJ2-7 and V is TRBV7-8; 13 bases line up with TRBD2. V gave up 5 bases and J gave up 5 bases; unmatched junction bases: 6. The CDR3 runs 15 residues. Germline CDR1 reads SGHVS; CDR2 reads FQNEAQ. The CDR3 DNA sequence: TGTGCCAGCAGCAAGACTAGCGGGAGGTTGAACGAGCAGTACTTC. Translation gives CASSKTSGRLNEQYF.

This clonotype turned up a few times. The chain carries TRBV20-1 and TRBJ1-1; 8 nucleotides align to TRBD1. Germline V CDR1 and CDR2: DFQATT, SNEGSKA (reference sequence). The CDR3 is 13 amino acids. V lost 0 bases to trimming and J lost 6 bases; unmatched junction nucleotides: 3. CDR3 sequence: CSARDPGQAEAFF. The CDR3 DNA reads TGCAGTGCTAGAGATCCGGGACAGGCTGAAGCTTTCTTT.

The chain links TRBV4-3 to TRBJ2-2; TRBD2 agrees at 7 bases. Germline CDR1 is LGHNA and CDR2 is YSLEER. This CDR3 contains 15 residues. V shed 4 bases, J shed 4 bases, and the junction held 6 bases outside the gene matches. In DNA form, the CDR3 reads TGCGCCAGCAGCCCGAGCGGGATGAGCACCGGGGAGCTGTTTTTT. Its protein is CASSPSGMSTGELFF.

This clonotype was seen a few times. The chain couples TRBV4-1 to TRBJ1-1, with D possibly matching TRBD1 (5 bases). The CDR3 covers 17 residues. Germline CDR1 MGHRA, CDR2 YSYEKL. Deletions cut 3 bases from V and 7 bases from J, with 24 bases between. The CDR3: CASSHPNLAGSGGEAFF. The CDR3 DNA is TGCGCCAGCAGCCACCCAAACCTCGCGGGGTCTGGGGGTGAAGCTTTCTTT.

The rearrangement uses TRBV29-1 and TRBJ2-3; 8 bases match TRBD1. J was trimmed by 3 bases and V by 1 base; bases with no gene match: 9. From germline, CDR1 is SQVTM and CDR2 ANQGSEA. The CDR3 loop spans 16 amino acids. CDR3 bases: TGCAGCGTTGAAGCCCAGGGGGCGAGATGGACAGATACGCAGTATTTT. This sequence encodes CSVEAQGARWTDTQYF.

This clonotype appeared a few times. V and J are TRBV15 and TRBJ2-7; perhaps TRBD1 as D (5 bases). The germline V and J ends were trimmed by 0 bases and 2 bases, with 8 bases remaining between them. CDR3 size: 14 residues. Germline assignment: CDR1 LNHNV and CDR2 YYDKDF (reference sequence). The CDR3 is CATSRESGTYEQYF. The CDR3 nucleotides read TGTGCCACCAGCAGAGAGTCAGGGACCTACGAGCAGTACTTC.

The chain employs TRBV6-2 or TRBV6-3 and TRBJ1-1; no clear D gene. The ends were cut back, 1 base at V and 0 bases at J, with 3 bases in the middle. The V gene's germline CDR1 is MNHEY and CDR2 SVGEGT. This CDR3 has 13 amino acids. The CDR3 DNA sequence: TGTGCCAGCAGTTACTGGGTGAACACTGAAGCTTTCTTT. Translated, it gives CASSYWVNTEAFF.

The chain employs TRBV28 and TRBJ2-1, with D perhaps being TRBD1 or TRBD2 (5 bases each). Trimming shortened V by 2 bases and J by 3 bases, and 8 bases separated the two germline ends. Germline lookup yields CDR1 MDHEN and CDR2 SYDVKM. This CDR3 comprises 14 residues. The CDR3 is CASSLGTHYNEQFF. As DNA, the CDR3 is TGTGCCAGCAGTTTAGGGACCCACTACAATGAGCAGTTCTTC.

The chain links TRBV9 to TRBJ2-1; D not certain. V was pared by 0 bases and J by 5 bases, with 12 bases between. Germline V CDR1 and CDR2: SGDLS, YYNGEE. The CDR3 length is 15 residues. In nucleotides, the CDR3 is TGTGCCAGCAGCGTAGGCCGGATCCTCAACAATGAGCAGTTCTTC. Translating gives CASSVGRILNNEQFF.

There are many counts of this clonotype. The V gene is TRBV29-1, the J gene TRBJ1-1, with D possibly being TRBD1 (5 bases). CDR3 length: 10 residues. CDR1 is SQVTM and CDR2 is ANQGSEA in the germline V gene. Trimming removed 4 bases at V and 5 bases at J, with 5 bases between. This chain's CDR3 is CSVGGTEAFF. The CDR3 DNA reads as TGCAGCGTTGGGGGGACTGAAGCTTTCTTT.

This rearrangement joins TRBV19 to TRBJ1-5; TRBD1 matches 7 bases. This CDR3 is 15 amino acids long. V was clipped by 3 bases and J by 4 bases; unmatched bases: 6. Germline loops: CDR1 LNHDA, CDR2 SQIVND (reference sequence). Here the CDR3 reads CASSIRQGVNQPQHF. In DNA, the CDR3 is TGTGCCAGTAGTATCAGGCAGGGGGTAAATCAGCCCCAGCATTTT.

This clonotype was picked up a small number of times. The chain carries TRBV9 and TRBJ2-1, with 11 bases matching TRBD2. V lost 4 bases and J lost 8; bases outside the gene matches: 11. The CDR3 runs to 16 residues. Germline CDR1 reads SGDLS; CDR2 reads YYNGEE. The CDR3 coding sequence is TGTGCCAGCAGCCCAAGAATCGGACTAGCGGGTGATGAGCAGTTCTTC. It codes for CASSPRIGLAGDEQFF.

The sample holds a few counts of this clonotype. The chain joins TRBV5-1 to TRBJ2-1, with 8 bases lining up with TRBD2. With 4 bases clipped from V and 9 bases from J, the junction kept 15 bases outside the gene matches. Germline loops: CDR1 SGHRS, CDR2 YFSETQ. The CDR3 loop spans 16 amino acids. The CDR3 DNA sequence: TGCGCCAGCAGCCCGGCGGTGGCGGGGGGTTTCGGTGAGCAGTTCTTC. Its protein product is CASSPAVAGGFGEQFF.

This clonotype turned up a few times. The chain joins TRBV28 to TRBJ2-1; 9 bases are a match to TRBD1. The length of the CDR3 is 14 residues. The V segment lost 7 bases and the J segment 8 bases; nucleotides outside the gene matches: 9. Germline loops: CDR1 MDHEN, CDR2 SYDVKM. CDR3 nucleotide sequence: TGTGCCAGCACTCCCGGGACAGGGTGGCATGAGCAGTTCTTC. Amino acids: CASTPGTGWHEQFF. The full variable domain, with the rest looked up from reference TRBV28 and TRBJ2-1, is DVKVTQSSRYLVKRTGEKVFLECVQDMDHENMFWYRQDPGLGLRLIYFSYDVKMKEKGDIPEGYSVSREKKERFSLILESASTNQTSMYLCASTPGTGWHEQFFGPGTRLTVL.

V and J are TRBV9 and TRBJ2-7, with D uncertain. The germline CDR1 and CDR2 sequences are SGDLS and YYNGEE. The V end lost 3 bases, the J end lost 6 bases, and 10 bases lay between the germline ends. The CDR3 length is 12 residues. The CDR3 sequence is CASSGRKGEQYF. The CDR3 DNA is TGTGCCAGCAGCGGGCGGAAGGGCGAGCAGTACTTC.

The chain combines TRBV6-5 with TRBJ2-7, with D possibly being TRBD1 or TRBD2 (5 bases each). V lost 6 bases, J lost 0 bases, and 15 bases lay in between. Germline lookup yields CDR1 MNHEY and CDR2 SVGAGI. The length of the CDR3 is 15 residues. The CDR3 nucleotides read TGTGCCAGCAGACTCCGGGACGAGAGCTCCTACGAGCAGTACTTC. Amino acid sequence: CASRLRDESSYEQYF.